This record concerns one TCR beta chain sequence. Its specificity is unknown. V lost 5 bases and J lost 2, with 12 bases in between. The germline CDR1 and CDR2 sequences are MNHEY and SMNVEV (reference sequence). The CDR3 has 14 amino acids. The data originate from a study of shared clonotypes between healthy human individuals. Regarding the study as a whole: Memory subsets generally showed smaller estimated richness than naive subsets did. Between a handful of donors, naive CD4 clonotypes were shared at a level of about 5%.

Positively selected for CCR7, the CD45RO-negative cells used as naive CD8 cells excluded terminally differentiated effector memory CD45RA+ cells. Authors' analysis steps: With immunoSEQ giving junction-only sequences and no quality scores, filtering differed. This table comes from immunoSEQ multiplex PCR, and its TCRdb copy is limited to in-frame clones, with some not included. V and J calls and clone size follow that table, whereas D and trimming were derived from the DNA. The sample lists some 580,000 clones, roughly 98% occurring once. The chain is built from TRBV27 and TRBJ1-2; D ambiguous. Material for sequencing was naive CD8+ T cells sorted from blood. The clonotype was recovered from a young man in good health. The CDR3 DNA reads TGTGCCAGCAGTCCCTGGTCTGGAAACTATGGCTACACCTTC. As protein: CASSPWSGNYGYTF.